Listed below are T cell receptor beta chains from one sample, sequenced in a study of Ad26.COV2.S vaccination and SARS-CoV-2 variants. Here immunoSEQ multiplex PCR was the method, and the copy in TCRdb shows in-frame clones only, minus some. The sample records roughly 330,000 clones, 75% to 90% being singletons. Sequenced here: peripheral blood, sampled in a trial of Ad26.COV2.S vaccine versus placebo. The receptors originated from a person aged 18-60 years who received the Ad26.COV2.S COVID-19 vaccine or a placebo. Both conserved end residues are trimmed from each CDR3. Fields, in order: V gene, clone size, CDR3 protein. Size is omitted from some rows. Given values are once, few, many or a class for expanded clones.

TRBV4-3 . ASSQDNAYGYT
TRBV19 . ASSIRFGSRIWSSYNEQF
TRBV9 . ASSAGQETQY
TRBV4-3 . ASSQAIQGNYGYT
TRBV30 . AWSRSSNTGELF
TRBV5-1 . ASSRWRVYGYT
TRBV7-2 once ASSPGERGEVADTQY
TRBV7-9 once ASSLYGINTEAF
TRBV7-3 . ASSLAGTSDGELF
TRBV27 . ASSFTGAQETQY
TRBV6-2/TRBV6-3 once ASSYTGSNQPQH
TRBV19 . ASSIEMGGNQPQH
TRBV4-3 . ASSQEKGWGKVGNTIY
TRBV6-1 . ASSEEALVNTEAF
TRBV7-9 . ASSLDGRGEKNGYT
TRBV11-2 . ASSLGDRGSGGYT
TRBV18 . ASSPSGGALGTQY
TRBV5-1 . ASSIRGLETGELF
TRBV24-1 once ATSLGGGPLYNEQF
TRBV6-2/TRBV6-3 few ASSYNSYNEQF
TRBV4-2 . ASSQEEDVKNGYT
TRBV6-2/TRBV6-3 . ASSLKNTEAF
TRBV6-6 . ASRVAGEGAEAF
TRBV4-2 . ASSRTENTEAF